This is a list of T cell receptor beta chains from one sample in a study of spatial heterogeneity in lung cancer. TCRdb passed the 5' RACE reads through MiXCR, listing each CDR3 protein once. Of around 4,200 distinct CDR3 sequences listed, 10% to 11% are singletons. The sample in question was lung tumor tissue, obtained at surgery. These receptors were collected from a male donor with early-stage non-small cell lung cancer. Both conserved end residues are part of each CDR3. Size is stated for part of the rows, as once, few or many counts, or as a class when the clone is expanded.

V	size	J	CDR3
TRBV12-3/TRBV12-4	many	TRBJ1-3	CASSSGDSGNTIYF
TRBV29-1	NA	TRBJ1-1	CSGEMGEQAFF
TRBV5-1	many	TRBJ1-1	CASSLSLRGTEAFF
TRBV28	medium-sized	TRBJ2-5	CASSLSRTSGVQETQYF
TRBV6-6	medium-sized	TRBJ1-2	CASRDSSSDYGYTF
TRBV29-1	few	TRBJ2-1	CSANPRDRDRPRSYNEQFF
TRBV28	NA	TRBJ2-2	CASDRGQTNTGELFF
TRBV29-1	NA	TRBJ1-1	CSVEPWTPGAFF
TRBV20-1	NA	TRBJ2-1	CSAIGTSGDTYNEQFF
TRBV9	many	TRBJ1-6	CASSVGTGKANSPLHF
TRBV29-1	NA	TRBJ2-7	CSVARGSEQYF
TRBV11-3	NA	TRBJ1-2	CASSPRGRWEGYTF
TRBV6-6	medium-sized	TRBJ1-4	CASVRDGEATNEKLFF
TRBV12-3/TRBV12-4	NA	TRBJ2-1	CASSPLGNNEQFF
TRBV20-1	few	TRBJ2-3	CSADRDSATDTQYF
TRBV3-1	NA	TRBJ1-2	CASSQDVGYGYTF
TRBV12-3/TRBV12-4	NA	TRBJ1-1	CASTLKRGTINTEAFF
TRBV29-1	medium-sized	TRBJ1-4	CSVDLGGLAGGQTKLFF
TRBV7-2	few	TRBJ1-1	CASSSYRAGAFF
TRBV29-1	few	TRBJ1-4	CSVVPQYGQKLFF
TRBV7-9	NA	TRBJ1-6	CASSPFDGIYNSPLHF
TRBV27	medium-sized	TRBJ2-7	CASSWARSANEQYF
TRBV5-5	many	TRBJ2-5	CASSFPAQETQYF
TRBV9	NA	TRBJ2-3	CASSVSPHPDTQYF
TRBV7-2	medium-sized	TRBJ2-1	CASSLRASGRSDNEQFF
TRBV10-3	NA	TRBJ2-1	CAISAGGRLSYNEQFF
TRBV6-2/TRBV6-3	few	TRBJ1-3	CASSYKGRSSGNTIYF